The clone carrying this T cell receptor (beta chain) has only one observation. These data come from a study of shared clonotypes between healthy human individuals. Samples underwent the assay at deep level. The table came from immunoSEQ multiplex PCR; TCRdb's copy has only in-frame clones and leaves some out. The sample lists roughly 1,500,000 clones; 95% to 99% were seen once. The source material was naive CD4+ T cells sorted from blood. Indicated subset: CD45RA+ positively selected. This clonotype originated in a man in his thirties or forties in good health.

CDR3 sequence: CASSTGLPGELFF. CDR3 nucleotide sequence: TGTGCCAGCAGTACGGGACTTCCCGGGGAGCTGTTTTTT. This rearrangement joins TRBV6-4 to TRBJ2-2; D is possibly TRBD2 (6 bases). Trimming left V 5 bases short and J 6 bases short, with 10 bases between. The CDR3 totals 13 residues. Looked up from germline, CDR1 is MRHNA and CDR2 is SNTAGT.